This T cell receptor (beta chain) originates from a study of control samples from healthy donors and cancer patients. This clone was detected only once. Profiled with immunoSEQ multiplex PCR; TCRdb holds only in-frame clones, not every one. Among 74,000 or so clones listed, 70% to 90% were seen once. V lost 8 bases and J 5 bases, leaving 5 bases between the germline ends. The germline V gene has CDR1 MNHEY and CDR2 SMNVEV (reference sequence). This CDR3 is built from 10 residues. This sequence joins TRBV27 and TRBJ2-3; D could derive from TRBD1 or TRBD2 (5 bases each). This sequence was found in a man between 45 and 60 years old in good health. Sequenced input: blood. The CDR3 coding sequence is TGTGCCAGCGGGGGAGATACGCAGTATTTT. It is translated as CASGGDTQYF.